A single sample gave rise to the 18 T cell receptor beta chains below, sequenced in a study of yellow fever vaccine responses in identical twins. TCRdb analysed the RT-PCR reads with MiXCR anew, one entry per CDR3 protein. The table has roughly 18,000 distinct CDR3 sequences, around 67% seen once. The source was T cells from blood (PBMCs), unsorted or a sorted subset (not recorded which), collected before or after yellow fever vaccination (not recorded which). The receptor source for this set is a woman younger than 35 who received the yellow fever vaccine.

The CDR3 is CASSRTTLNTEAFF. CDR3 bases: TGTGCCAGCAGTCGGACAACTTTGAACACTGAAGCTTTCTTT. The chain has TRBV12-3 or TRBV12-4 and TRBJ1-1; D possibly corresponds to TRBD1 (5 bases). V lost 5 bases, J lost 0 bases, and 10 bases lay in between. The CDR3 covers 14 residues.

The J gene is TRBJ1-1, the V gene TRBV7-9, with D perhaps TRBD1 (6 bases). The germline V and J ends were trimmed by 6 bases and 3 bases, with 11 bases remaining between them. CDR1 and CDR2 (germline): SEHNR, FQNEAQ (reference sequence). The CDR3 contains 13 residues. CDR3 residues: CASSSGQYTEAFF. The CDR3 nucleotides read TGTGCCAGCAGTTCTGGACAGTACACTGAAGCTTTCTTT.

J is TRBJ2-5 and V is TRBV10-3; D is unclear. V lost 6 bases, J lost 5 bases, and 13 bases lay in between. The CDR3 totals 13 residues. Germline V gene lookup returns CDR1 ENHRY and CDR2 SYGVKD. The CDR3: CAIRPRPEETQYF. The CDR3, as DNA: TGTGCCATCAGGCCGCGGCCCGAGGAGACCCAGTACTTC.

The chain carries TRBV24-1 and TRBJ2-1, with 10 bases lining up with TRBD2. Germline V gene sequence: CDR1 KGHDR, CDR2 SFDVKD. The CDR3 extends over 13 amino acids. Unmatched junction bases numbered 7, after V lost 11 bases and J lost 7 bases. The CDR3 DNA reads as TGTGCCAGCAGGGGGACTAGCGTAAATGAGCAGTTCTTC. This gives the protein CASRGTSVNEQFF.

This rearrangement joins TRBV18 to TRBJ2-2; perhaps TRBD1 as D (6 bases). Trimming removed 2 bases at V and 1 base at J, with 11 bases between. The CDR3 covers 16 residues. Germline CDR1 is KGHSH and CDR2 is LQKENI. Written as DNA, the CDR3 is TGTGCCAGCTCACCATCCAGGGGACGGAACACCGGGGAGCTGTTTTTT. Its translation is CASSPSRGRNTGELFF.

This clonotype was detected only a few times. The V call is TRBV14, the J call TRBJ2-2, with D uncertain. The CDR3 totals 15 residues. CDR1 and CDR2 from the germline V gene are SGHDN and FVKESK. V gave up 2 bases and J gave up 0 bases, with 7 bases separating them. The CDR3 coding sequence is TGTGCCAGCAGCCAAAGAGCAGCGAACACCGGGGAGCTGTTTTTT. Amino acids: CASSQRAANTGELFF.

The gene calls are TRBV11-3 and TRBJ1-3; D gene unclear. In germline, CDR1 is SGHNT, CDR2 YENEEA. Deletions cut 5 bases from V and 0 bases from J, with 8 bases between. This CDR3 has 14 residues. Here the CDR3 reads CASSPTVSGNTIYF. In nucleotides, the CDR3 is TGTGCCAGCAGCCCCACAGTCTCTGGAAACACCATATATTTT.

This clonotype was recorded once. This sequence joins TRBV28 and TRBJ2-5, with D hard to call. The CDR3 length is 13 residues. Trimming cost V 0 bases and J 7 bases, with 9 bases left between them. CDR1 MDHEN and CDR2 SYDVKM come from the germline V gene. The CDR3 region is CASSLWPLGTQYF. CDR3 coding DNA: TGTGCCAGCAGTTTATGGCCCCTCGGGACCCAGTACTTC.

Turning to this clonotype: A junction end diverges from the germline sequence, so it may reflect a read error. V and J are TRBV18 and TRBJ2-7, with 9 bases aligning to TRBD2. The CDR3 is 15 amino acids. Per the germline V gene, CDR1 is KGHSH and CDR2 is LQKENI. DNA of the CDR3: TGTGCCAGCTCACCCAAGGCGGGAGGGACCTACGAGCTGTACTTC. Translation: CASSPKAGGTYELYF.

The rearrangement uses TRBV11-2 and TRBJ2-1; either TRBD1 or TRBD2 may supply D (5 bases each). Germline V gene lookup returns CDR1 SGHAT and CDR2 FQNNGV. V lost 7 bases, J lost 1 base, and 11 bases lay in between. CDR3 length equals 14 residues. The DNA of the CDR3 is TGTGCCAGCATCCCGGGACCGTCCTACAATGAGCAGTTCTTC. Amino acids: CASIPGPSYNEQFF.

In this sample, this clonotype turned up a few times. The rearrangement links TRBV7-9 to TRBJ1-1, with D uncertain. V was shortened by 5 bases and J by 3 bases, with 4 bases between the two germline ends. There are 11 residues in the CDR3. Germline V gives CDR1 SEHNR, CDR2 FQNEAQ (reference sequence). CDR3 coding DNA: TGTGCCAGCAGCGAGGACACTGAAGCTTTCTTT. This encodes CASSEDTEAFF.

V gene TRBV13 combines with J gene TRBJ1-6, with 7 positions matching TRBD1. In germline, CDR1 is PRHDT, CDR2 FYEKMQ (reference sequence). V was clipped by 5 bases and J by 7 bases; unmatched bases: 8. This CDR3 is 15 amino acids long. DNA of the CDR3: TGTGCCAGCAGCCCGAAGGGACAGAAAAATTCACCCCTCCACTTT. Protein product: CASSPKGQKNSPLHF. The entire variable domain, with the rest obtained from reference TRBV13 and TRBJ1-6, is as follows: AAGVIQSPRHLIKEKRETATLKCYPIPRHDTVYWYQQGPGQDPQFLISFYEKMQSDKGSIPDRFSAQQFSDYHSELNMSSLELGDSALYFCASSPKGQKNSPLHFGNGTRLTVT.

This clonotype came up once. The J gene is TRBJ1-5, the V gene TRBV28, with D perhaps matching TRBD1 (5 bases). The V and J ends lost 6 bases and 5 bases respectively, with 17 bases between them. The CDR3 has 15 amino acids. Germline V gene sequence: CDR1 MDHEN, CDR2 SYDVKM. CDR3 coding DNA: TGTGCCAGCAGCCCTACGGGGCAGGGAGATCAGCCCCAGCATTTT. This translates into CASSPTGQGDQPQHF.

This clonotype was observed a handful of times. This chain connects TRBV29-1 to TRBJ2-3, with 7 nucleotides matching TRBD2. This CDR3 contains 15 residues. Germline V gene data show CDR1 as SQVTM and CDR2 as ANQGSEA. V was clipped by 4 bases and J by 1 base; unmatched bases: 8. DNA of the CDR3: TGCAGCGTTGTGGGCGGGAGATACGGCACAGATACGCAGTATTTT. Amino acids: CSVVGGRYGTDTQYF.

V and J are TRBV28 and TRBJ2-5; D unclear. The CDR3 is made up of 11 amino acids. V lost 8 bases and J lost 6, with 10 bases in between. CDR1 is MDHEN, CDR2 SYDVKM, per germline. The CDR3 DNA follows: TGTGCCAGCGCACTGGGGAAGACCCAGTACTTC. This encodes CASALGKTQYF. Full variable domain (remainder filled in from reference TRBV28 and TRBJ2-5): DVKVTQSSRYLVKRTGEKVFLECVQDMDHENMFWYRQDPGLGLRLIYFSYDVKMKEKGDIPEGYSVSREKKERFSLILESASTNQTSMYLCASALGKTQYFGPGTRLLVL.

The rearrangement uses TRBV4-2 and TRBJ2-2; TRBD2 matches at 9 bases. Looked up from germline, CDR1 is LGHNA and CDR2 is YNFKEQ. The trim removed 0 bases at V and 7 bases at J, leaving 6 bases unmatched. CDR3 size: 16 residues. This CDR3 reads CASSQEGGGAVGELFF. CDR3 bases: TGTGCCAGCAGCCAAGAGGGCGGGGGGGCCGTCGGGGAGCTGTTTTTT.

The CDR3 region has the DNA TGCGCCAGCAGCTTGGAGCAACAGGGTGGGGATACGCAGTATTTT. Translation: CASSLEQQGGDTQYF. The chain links TRBV5-1 to TRBJ2-3; weak D call: TRBD1 (6 bases). In germline, CDR1 is SGHRS, CDR2 YFSETQ. With 0 bases removed from V and 6 bases from J, the gap between germline ends came to 14 bases. The CDR3 totals 15 residues.

This rearrangement joins TRBV9 to TRBJ1-2; 7 nucleotides align to TRBD1. Germline V gene sequence: CDR1 SGDLS, CDR2 YYNGEE. Trimming removed 4 bases from V and 7 bases from J; junction bases left unmatched: 7. This CDR3 is built from 13 residues. CDR3 in DNA: TGTGCCAGCAGCACCGGACAGGTTCGTGGCTACACCTTC. Translating it yields CASSTGQVRGYTF. The entire variable domain, with the rest obtained from reference TRBV9 and TRBJ1-2, is as follows: DSGVTQTPKHLITATGQRVTLRCSPRSGDLSVYWYQQSLDQGLQFLIQYYNGEERAKGNILERFSAQQFPDLHSELNLSSLELGDSALYFCASSTGQVRGYTFGSGTRLTVV.